This is a list of T cell receptor beta chains from one sample in a study of patients and donors after allogeneic stem cell transplantation. TCRdb recomputed calls from the RT-PCR reads with MiXCR, one row per CDR3 protein. The table has 200,000 to 250,000 distinct CDR3 sequences, roughly an eighth seen once. The sample comprised blood, either unsorted or a sorted T cell fraction (not recorded which). Receptors were obtained from a human donor who was either an allogeneic HSCT recipient or a stem cell or donor lymphocyte infusion donor (not recorded which). It is not recorded whose cells these are; they may come from a transplant donor. CDR3s include the opening cysteine and the closing phenylalanine or tryptophan. A D gene is named only where the DNA matches it firmly. Some rows mark clone size as missing; the rest say once, few, many or name a class of expanded clone.

CDR3 protein: CSARPTFASGGSSYEQYF
CDR3 DNA: TGCAGTGCTAGACCCACCTTTGCTAGCGGGGGGAGCTCCTACGAGCAGTACTTC
D gene: TRBD2
clone size: -
J gene: TRBJ2-7
V gene: TRBV20-1

CDR3 protein: CSAQRDRDSPLHF
CDR3 DNA: TGCAGCGCCCAAAGGGACCGGGACTCACCCCTCCACTTT
D gene: -
clone size: many
J gene: TRBJ1-6
V gene: TRBV29-1

CDR3 protein: CASSSNLGRETQYF
CDR3 DNA: TGTGCCAGCAGCTCTAATTTGGGTAGAGAGACCCAGTACTTC
D gene: -
clone size: many
J gene: TRBJ2-5
V gene: TRBV7-6

CDR3 protein: CASSGSRRGGVRTDTQYF
CDR3 DNA: TGTGCCAGCAGCGGTTCCCGAAGAGGAGGGGTCCGCACAGATACGCAGTATTTT
D gene: -
clone size: -
J gene: TRBJ2-3
V gene: TRBV5-6

CDR3 protein: CASSSDRGNEQFF
CDR3 DNA: TGTGCCAGCAGCTCGGACAGGGGCAATGAGCAGTTCTTC
D gene: TRBD1
clone size: many
J gene: TRBJ2-1
V gene: TRBV7-9

CDR3 protein: CASRDSQNSPLHF
CDR3 DNA: TGTGCCAGCAGGGACTCTCAGAATTCACCCCTCCACTTT
D gene: -
clone size: few
J gene: TRBJ1-6
V gene: TRBV12-3/TRBV12-4

CDR3 protein: CASSQDLPTGGAGSTGNTIYF
CDR3 DNA: TGTGCCAGCAGCCAAGATCTCCCGACAGGGGGCGCGGGAAGCACTGGAAACACCATATATTTT
D gene: TRBD1
clone size: few
J gene: TRBJ1-3
V gene: TRBV4-2

CDR3 protein: CASSEYMDYYGYTF
CDR3 DNA: TGTGCCAGCAGTGAATATATGGACTACTATGGCTACACCTTC
D gene: -
clone size: few
J gene: TRBJ1-2
V gene: TRBV25-1

CDR3 protein: CASRGRLDRRSYNEQFF
CDR3 DNA: TGTGCCAGCAGGGGACGTTTGGACAGGAGGTCCTACAATGAGCAGTTCTTC
D gene: TRBD1
clone size: -
J gene: TRBJ2-1
V gene: TRBV7-3

CDR3 protein: CASSPLAKTDTQYF
CDR3 DNA: TGTGCCAGCAGTCCACTAGCGAAGACAGATACGCAGTATTTT
D gene: TRBD2
clone size: few
J gene: TRBJ2-3
V gene: TRBV6-1

CDR3 protein: CASSYSSTGQWDNYGYTF
CDR3 DNA: TGTGCCAGCAGTTACTCTTCTACCGGACAGTGGGATAACTATGGCTACACCTTC
D gene: -
clone size: -
J gene: TRBJ1-2
V gene: TRBV6-2/TRBV6-3

CDR3 protein: CASSWTNGLGGTEAFF
CDR3 DNA: TGTGCCAGCAGCTGGACGAACGGGCTCGGGGGCACTGAAGCTTTCTTT
D gene: -
clone size: few
J gene: TRBJ1-1
V gene: TRBV7-3

CDR3 protein: CASGLEGGGGELFF
CDR3 DNA: TGTGCTAGTGGTTTGGAGGGCGGTGGCGGGGAGCTGTTTTTT
D gene: -
clone size: few
J gene: TRBJ2-2
V gene: TRBV12-5

CDR3 protein: CALRGPLGTEAFF
CDR3 DNA: TGTGCTTTACGGGGCCCTTTGGGCACTGAAGCTTTCTTT
D gene: -
clone size: -
J gene: TRBJ1-1
V gene: TRBV6-1

CDR3 protein: CASKASGNTGELFF
CDR3 DNA: TGTGCCAGCAAGGCTAGCGGTAACACCGGGGAGCTGTTTTTT
D gene: TRBD2
clone size: -
J gene: TRBJ2-2
V gene: TRBV12-3/TRBV12-4

CDR3 protein: CASSPSGWNLAKNIQYF
CDR3 DNA: TGTGCCAGCAGCCCCTCGGGATGGAACCTAGCCAAAAACATTCAGTACTTC
D gene: -
clone size: many
J gene: TRBJ2-4
V gene: TRBV21-1

CDR3 protein: CASSLGDSGGDTQYF
CDR3 DNA: TGCGCCAGCAGCTTGGGGGACAGTGGGGGAGATACGCAGTATTTT
D gene: TRBD1
clone size: -
J gene: TRBJ2-3
V gene: TRBV5-1

CDR3 protein: CASSTGSRSYEQYF
CDR3 DNA: TGTGCCAGCAGCACAGGGTCCCGCTCCTACGAGCAGTACTTC
D gene: -
clone size: medium-sized
J gene: TRBJ2-7
V gene: TRBV12-3/TRBV12-4

CDR3 protein: CASSLSQYYGEQYF
CDR3 DNA: TGTGCCAGCAGCTTATCCCAGTACTATGGGGAGCAGTACTTC
D gene: -
clone size: -
J gene: TRBJ2-7
V gene: TRBV7-8

CDR3 protein: CASSEWRDLQETQYF
CDR3 DNA: TGTGCCAGCAGTGAGTGGCGGGATCTCCAAGAGACCCAGTACTTC
D gene: -
clone size: few
J gene: TRBJ2-5
V gene: TRBV25-1

CDR3 protein: CASSPGGLRGEQYF
CDR3 DNA: TGCGCCAGCAGCCCTGGGGGGCTCCGTGGGGAGCAGTACTTC
D gene: -
clone size: many
J gene: TRBJ2-7
V gene: TRBV5-1

CDR3 protein: CASSGPGQGLNEQFF
CDR3 DNA: TGTGCCAGCAGTGGTCCGGGACAGGGGCTTAATGAGCAGTTCTTC
D gene: TRBD1
clone size: -
J gene: TRBJ2-1
V gene: TRBV6-1

CDR3 protein: CASSLVGLERNIQYF
CDR3 DNA: TGTGCCAGCAGCTTAGTGGGACTAGAGAGAAACATTCAGTACTTC
D gene: TRBD2
clone size: many
J gene: TRBJ2-4
V gene: TRBV7-2

CDR3 protein: CASSHDRVTNTGELFF
CDR3 DNA: TGTGCCAGCAGCCATGACAGGGTGACGAACACCGGGGAGCTGTTTTTT
D gene: TRBD1
clone size: few
J gene: TRBJ2-2
V gene: TRBV3-1

CDR3 protein: CASSLEVQRPEQYF
CDR3 DNA: TGTGCCAGCAGTTTAGAGGTCCAGCGACCCGAGCAGTACTTC
D gene: -
clone size: many
J gene: TRBJ2-7
V gene: TRBV12-3/TRBV12-4

CDR3 protein: CASSGRGGTGDEKLFF
CDR3 DNA: TGTGCCAGCAGTGGCCGCGGCGGGACAGGGGATGAAAAACTGTTTTTT
D gene: TRBD1
clone size: -
J gene: TRBJ1-4
V gene: TRBV6-1

CDR3 protein: CSARDIRQGRYEQYF
CDR3 DNA: TGCAGTGCTAGAGATATTCGACAGGGGCGCTACGAGCAGTACTTC
D gene: TRBD1
clone size: -
J gene: TRBJ2-7
V gene: TRBV20-1

CDR3 protein: CAISEYGLAGSSYEQYF
CDR3 DNA: TGTGCCATCAGTGAATACGGACTAGCGGGGAGCTCCTACGAGCAGTACTTC
D gene: TRBD2
clone size: few
J gene: TRBJ2-7
V gene: TRBV10-3

CDR3 protein: CASSELGRGGSEQYF
CDR3 DNA: TGCGCCAGCAGCGAATTGGGCAGGGGGGGCTCCGAGCAGTACTTC
D gene: -
clone size: few
J gene: TRBJ2-7
V gene: TRBV5-1

CDR3 protein: CASRKGLAGTVEQYF
CDR3 DNA: TGTGCCAGCAGAAAGGGACTAGCGGGAACTGTCGAGCAGTACTTC
D gene: TRBD2
clone size: -
J gene: TRBJ2-7
V gene: TRBV2

CDR3 protein: CASSPKGPQFF
CDR3 DNA: TGTGCCAGCTCACCAAAGGGACCCCAGTTCTTC
D gene: -
clone size: few
J gene: TRBJ2-1
V gene: TRBV18

CDR3 protein: CASSLAPRDTQYF
CDR3 DNA: TGCGCCAGCAGCTTGGCCCCGAGAGATACGCAGTATTTT
D gene: -
clone size: many
J gene: TRBJ2-3
V gene: TRBV5-1

CDR3 protein: CSAREDGQVGYGYTF
CDR3 DNA: TGCAGTGCTAGAGAGGATGGACAAGTAGGCTATGGCTACACCTTC
D gene: -
clone size: few
J gene: TRBJ1-2
V gene: TRBV20-1

CDR3 protein: CASSLVPGGRGDTQYF
CDR3 DNA: TGTGCCAGCAGCTTAGTCCCGGGGGGGCGTGGTGATACGCAGTATTTT
D gene: TRBD2
clone size: -
J gene: TRBJ2-3
V gene: TRBV7-2

CDR3 protein: CAWSLGGGWGNQPQHF
CDR3 DNA: TGTGCCTGGAGTTTGGGCGGTGGCTGGGGCAATCAGCCCCAGCATTTT
D gene: -
clone size: -
J gene: TRBJ1-5
V gene: TRBV30

CDR3 protein: CASRRTGNEQFF
CDR3 DNA: TGTGCCAGCAGGCGGACAGGGAATGAGCAGTTCTTC
D gene: TRBD1
clone size: few
J gene: TRBJ2-1
V gene: TRBV3-1

CDR3 protein: CASSVAGGPYEQYF
CDR3 DNA: TGTGCCAGCAGCGTCGCGGGGGGGCCCTACGAGCAGTACTTC
D gene: TRBD2
clone size: many
J gene: TRBJ2-7
V gene: TRBV7-2

CDR3 protein: CASSLNPVYEQYF
CDR3 DNA: TGTGCCAGCAGCTTAAACCCCGTTTACGAGCAGTACTTC
D gene: -
clone size: -
J gene: TRBJ2-7
V gene: TRBV11-2

CDR3 protein: CASSQSWTSYNEQFF
CDR3 DNA: TGTGCCAGCAGCCAATCATGGACTTCCTACAATGAGCAGTTCTTC
D gene: -
clone size: many
J gene: TRBJ2-1
V gene: TRBV16

CDR3 protein: CASRYSGYEQYF
CDR3 DNA: TGTGCCAGCAGGTATTCGGGCTACGAGCAGTACTTC
D gene: -
clone size: many
J gene: TRBJ2-7
V gene: TRBV12-3/TRBV12-4

CDR3 protein: CASTIPGTGGYEQYF
CDR3 DNA: TGTGCCAGCACAATTCCCGGGACAGGGGGCTACGAGCAGTACTTC
D gene: TRBD1
clone size: -
J gene: TRBJ2-7
V gene: TRBV7-9

CDR3 protein: CASSQGDLREQYF
CDR3 DNA: TGTGCCAGCAGCCAAGGGGACCTCCGGGAGCAGTACTTC
D gene: -
clone size: few
J gene: TRBJ2-7
V gene: TRBV4-2

CDR3 protein: CASRLQMNTEAFF
CDR3 DNA: TGTGCCAGCAGACTACAAATGAACACTGAAGCTTTCTTT
D gene: -
clone size: many
J gene: TRBJ1-1
V gene: TRBV6-1

CDR3 protein: CASSRTGAYNEQFF
CDR3 DNA: TGTGCCAGCAGTCGGACAGGAGCCTACAATGAGCAGTTCTTC
D gene: TRBD1
clone size: -
J gene: TRBJ2-1
V gene: TRBV2

CDR3 protein: CASSPTGNYEQYF
CDR3 DNA: TGTGCCAGCAGCCCCACAGGGAACTACGAGCAGTACTTC
D gene: -
clone size: few
J gene: TRBJ2-7
V gene: TRBV3-1

CDR3 protein: CASSSPGKGETQYF
CDR3 DNA: TGCGCCAGCAGCTCCCCAGGGAAGGGGGAGACCCAGTACTTC
D gene: -
clone size: many
J gene: TRBJ2-5
V gene: TRBV5-1

CDR3 protein: CASSQTSGQYNEQFF
CDR3 DNA: TGTGCCAGCAGCCAAACTAGCGGACAATACAATGAGCAGTTCTTC
D gene: TRBD2
clone size: -
J gene: TRBJ2-1
V gene: TRBV7-9

CDR3 protein: CASSLPRTGSSYEQYF
CDR3 DNA: TGCGCCAGCAGCTTGCCGCGGACAGGGAGCTCCTACGAGCAGTACTTC
D gene: TRBD1
clone size: -
J gene: TRBJ2-7
V gene: TRBV5-1

CDR3 protein: CASSPLGDSTGELFF
CDR3 DNA: TGTGCCAGCAGCCCGCTCGGTGACAGCACCGGGGAGCTGTTTTTT
D gene: -
clone size: few
J gene: TRBJ2-2
V gene: TRBV7-3

CDR3 protein: CSARSSGNQPQHF
CDR3 DNA: TGCAGTGCTAGAAGTAGTGGGAATCAGCCCCAGCATTTT
D gene: -
clone size: many
J gene: TRBJ1-5
V gene: TRBV20-1

CDR3 protein: CSARDWGQGAWNTEAFF
CDR3 DNA: TGCAGTGCTAGAGATTGGGGACAGGGGGCCTGGAACACTGAAGCTTTCTTT
D gene: TRBD1
clone size: -
J gene: TRBJ1-1
V gene: TRBV20-1

CDR3 protein: CASSFEQANYGYTF
CDR3 DNA: TGTGCCAGCAGCTTTGAACAGGCAAACTATGGCTACACCTTC
D gene: -
clone size: -
J gene: TRBJ1-2
V gene: TRBV5-5

CDR3 protein: CASNFEGRTEAFF
CDR3 DNA: TGTGCCAGTAATTTCGAGGGTCGCACTGAAGCTTTCTTT
D gene: -
clone size: -
J gene: TRBJ1-1
V gene: TRBV19

CDR3 protein: CASSLTQGAGNTIYF
CDR3 DNA: TGTGCCAGTAGTTTGACACAGGGAGCAGGAAACACCATATATTTT
D gene: -
clone size: -
J gene: TRBJ1-3
V gene: TRBV19

CDR3 protein: CASSSGGVTGELFF
CDR3 DNA: TGTGCCAGCAGTAGCGGGGGCGTCACCGGGGAGCTGTTTTTT
D gene: TRBD2
clone size: few
J gene: TRBJ2-2
V gene: TRBV13

CDR3 protein: CASSPTVYGDTEAFF
CDR3 DNA: TGTGCCAGCAGTCCCACTGTCTACGGGGACACTGAAGCTTTCTTT
D gene: -
clone size: -
J gene: TRBJ1-1
V gene: TRBV4-2

CDR3 protein: CATGARGQGTSYEQYF
CDR3 DNA: TGTGCCACTGGCGCCCGGGGACAGGGGACCTCCTACGAGCAGTACTTC
D gene: TRBD1
clone size: few
J gene: TRBJ2-7
V gene: TRBV24-1

CDR3 protein: CASSLIAGGIETQYF
CDR3 DNA: TGTGCCAGCAGCTTAATAGCGGGAGGTATAGAGACCCAGTACTTC
D gene: TRBD2
clone size: -
J gene: TRBJ2-5
V gene: TRBV5-4

CDR3 protein: CASSSQTGGHYGYTF
CDR3 DNA: TGCGCCAGCAGCTCTCAGACAGGGGGTCACTATGGCTACACCTTC
D gene: TRBD1
clone size: many
J gene: TRBJ1-2
V gene: TRBV4-3